Presented here are 32 T cell receptor beta chains from one specimen sequenced in a study of blood T cells in healthy people across ages. The authors ran a second PCR of roughly 6 to 12 cycles using a sample-barcoded 5' primer and a J-beta primer mix. TCRdb itself ran the 5' RACE reads through MiXCR, one entry per CDR3 protein. The table shows around 1.5 million distinct CDR3 sequences, with approximately 42% occurring only once. The sample was blood. The source of these receptors is a woman aged 18 to 35 in good health.

The chain joins TRBV28 to TRBJ2-5; 7 nucleotides align to TRBD2. The CDR3 consists of 15 residues. Germline V CDR1 and CDR2: MDHEN, SYDVKM. J gave up 2 bases and V 3 bases, and 6 bases lay outside the gene matches. The CDR3: CASSFGGTAQETQYF. The CDR3 DNA reads as TGTGCCAGCAGTTTCGGGGGGACCGCACAAGAGACCCAGTACTTC.

This clonotype was recorded once. This sequence joins TRBV5-1 and TRBJ2-1; D is possibly TRBD1 or TRBD2 (5 bases each). This CDR3 is 15 amino acids long. The ends were cut back, 9 bases at V and 0 bases at J, with 16 bases in the middle. Germline V gene lookup returns CDR1 SGHRS and CDR2 YFSETQ. The CDR3 is CATQTGTASYNEQFF. For the CDR3, the DNA is TGCGCCACCCAAACCGGGACCGCCTCCTACAATGAGCAGTTCTTC.

As concerns this clonotype: An end of the junction differs from the germline gene, which may be a read error. The chain employs TRBV27 and TRBJ1-2; 8 bases match TRBD1. The germline gives CDR1 MNHEY, CDR2 SMNVEV (reference sequence). The CDR3 runs 17 residues. The CDR3 here is CVSSFLGTGIINYGYTF. The CDR3 DNA is TGTGTCAGCAGCTTTCTGGGGACAGGCATCATAAACTATGGCTACACCTTC.

The CDR3 nucleotides are TGTGCCAGCAGCTTACTCGGACAGAGCTCTGGAAACACCATATATTTT. Amino acids: CASSLLGQSSGNTIYF. This chain uses TRBV7-9 with TRBJ1-3; a possible D gene is TRBD1 (6 bases). The CDR3 is 16 amino acids. V lost 2 bases and J 0 bases, leaving 11 bases between the germline ends. Per the germline V gene, CDR1 is SEHNR and CDR2 is FQNEAQ (reference sequence).

This clonotype was detected once. The chain combines TRBV5-1 with TRBJ2-2; TRBD2 matches 13 bases. V dropped 6 bases and J dropped 0; count of bases not matched to a gene: 2. In germline, CDR1 is SGHRS, CDR2 YFSETQ. There are 16 residues in the CDR3. The CDR3 here is CASTTSGGPNTGELFF. The CDR3 DNA reads as TGCGCCAGCACGACTAGCGGGGGGCCGAACACCGGGGAGCTGTTTTTT. Supplemented by reference TRBV5-1 and TRBJ2-2, the full variable domain reads KAGVTQTPRYLIKTRGQQVTLSCSPISGHRSVSWYQQTPGQGLQFLFEYFSETQRNKGNFPGRFSGRQFSNSRSEMNVSTLELGDSALYLCASTTSGGPNTGELFFGEGSRLTVL.

Comment on this clonotype: One end of the junction is discordant with germline, which a read error may explain. V and J are TRBV6-5 and TRBJ1-2; D possibly corresponds to TRBD1 (5 bases). This CDR3 region has 14 residues. CDR1 and CDR2 from the germline V gene are MNHEY and SVGAGI. The CDR3 region has the DNA TGTGCCAGCACCCCGGGTCGGGGGTACTATGGTTACACCTTC. This gives the protein CASTPGRGYYGYTF.

This clonotype came up a few times. The chain links TRBV20-1 to TRBJ2-3; no clear D. Between the trimmed V and J ends, which lost 5 bases and 5 bases, there was a span of 14 bases. CDR3 size: 13 residues. CDR1 is DFQATT and CDR2 is SNEGSKA in the germline V gene (reference sequence). In DNA, the CDR3 is TGCAGTGCTTTTCTCGCTGGGGAAGATACGCAGTATTTT. Its protein is CSAFLAGEDTQYF.

The chain combines TRBV6-5 with TRBJ2-7, with TRBD1 identical over 10 bases. Germline trimming cut 1 base from V and 3 bases from J; bases unmatched to any gene: 12. Germline V gives CDR1 MNHEY, CDR2 SVGAGI. CDR3 length: 18 residues. The CDR3 is CASSYFLPGTGVVYEQYF. The CDR3 DNA reads as TGTGCCAGCAGTTACTTCCTACCCGGGACAGGGGTCGTCTACGAGCAGTACTTC.

This clonotype has a single count. CDR3 in amino acids: CSARTAAGDHYNEQFF. In nucleotides, the CDR3 is TGCAGTGCTAGGACGGCCGCGGGGGACCACTACAATGAGCAGTTCTTC. The chain couples TRBV20-1 to TRBJ2-1; TRBD2 agrees at 7 bases. V was pared by 3 bases and J by 3 bases, with 11 bases of the junction left unmatched. Germline lookup yields CDR1 DFQATT and CDR2 SNEGSKA (reference sequence). The CDR3 sequence is 16 residues long.

The gene calls are TRBV7-2 and TRBJ2-7, with a tentative D call TRBD2 (6 bases). V lost 5 bases and J lost 3, with 17 bases in between. Germline V gene sequence: CDR1 SGHTA, CDR2 FQGNSA. This CDR3 comprises 15 residues. Here the CDR3 reads CASSPTGRRGYEQYF. The CDR3 coding sequence is TGTGCCAGCAGCCCCACTGGTCGGCGGGGCTACGAGCAGTACTTC.

This chain uses TRBV3-1 with TRBJ2-5; a weak D match, TRBD1 (5 bases). The CDR3 has 15 amino acids. V shed 2 bases and J shed 2 bases, with 12 bases lying between them. Germline CDR1 LGHDT, CDR2 YNNKEL (reference sequence). The CDR3 here is CASSQSGQPQETQYF. DNA of the CDR3: TGTGCCAGCAGCCAAAGTGGACAACCACAAGAGACCCAGTACTTC.

This clonotype was picked up many times. The chain joins TRBV12-3 or TRBV12-4 to TRBJ2-7; no definite D call. V was trimmed by 6 bases and J by 2 bases, leaving 8 bases between them. This CDR3 has 12 amino acids. CDR3 residues: CASSFGTYEQYF. CDR3 nucleotide sequence: TGTGCCAGCAGCTTTGGGACCTACGAGCAGTACTTC.

The chain couples TRBV6-4 to TRBJ2-2; D is tentatively TRBD1 or TRBD2 (5 bases each). Germline CDR1 MRHNA, CDR2 SNTAGT. The length of the CDR3 is 14 residues. V shed 2 bases and J shed 3 bases, with 7 bases lying between them. The CDR3 DNA is TGTGCCAGCAGTGACGTGGGGGACACCGGGGAGCTGTTTTTT. Its protein is CASSDVGDTGELFF.

The chain has TRBV7-9 and TRBJ1-6, with D perhaps TRBD1 (6 bases). This CDR3 is built from 15 residues. CDR1 is SEHNR, CDR2 FQNEAQ, per germline (reference sequence). V lost 5 bases and J 7 bases, leaving 15 bases between the germline ends. The CDR3 coding sequence is TGTGCCAGCAGCGCACAGTCGGGGGCCAATTCACCCCTCCACTTT. It yields the protein CASSAQSGANSPLHF.

The CDR3 nucleotides are TGCGCCACCGGACAGGGACGCACGAACACCGGGGAGCTGTTTTTT. Translation: CATGQGRTNTGELFF. The chain uses TRBV5-1 and TRBJ2-2; the match to TRBD1 covers 8 bases. Germline V lookup: CDR1 SGHRS, CDR2 YFSETQ. Germline trimming cut 9 bases from V and 0 bases from J; bases unmatched to any gene: 7. This CDR3 spans 15 amino acids.

This clonotype was seen more than once but under ten times. This rearrangement joins TRBV5-1 to TRBJ2-1; D uncertain. Germline CDR1 reads SGHRS; CDR2 reads YFSETQ. Trimming took off 4 bases at V and 6 bases at J, with 11 bases between the two ends. The length of the CDR3 is 13 residues. The CDR3 DNA reads as TGCGCCAGCAGCACCGACTCGATCAATGAGCAGTTCTTC. Translation: CASSTDSINEQFF.

This clonotype has only a few counts. V gene TRBV7-2 combines with J gene TRBJ2-3; 14 positions agree with TRBD2. Germline V lookup: CDR1 SGHTA, CDR2 FQGNSA. The junction had 7 bases not matched to a gene; V was cut back by 5 bases and J by 6 bases. The CDR3 is made up of 16 amino acids. The CDR3 DNA reads as TGTGCCAGCAGCCCGGACGGGACTAGCGGGAGTGATACGCAGTATTTT. This translates into CASSPDGTSGSDTQYF.

CDR3 residues: CASSLGGGQFTEAFF. CDR3 sequence (DNA): TGTGCCAGCAGCTTAGGAGGGGGCCAATTCACTGAAGCTTTCTTT. The genes are TRBV7-8 and TRBJ1-1, with TRBD1 identical over 7 bases. Germline lookup yields CDR1 SGHVS and CDR2 FQNEAQ. The V segment lost 1 base and the J segment 4 bases; nucleotides outside the gene matches: 6. The CDR3 has 15 residues.

This clonotype has more than one count but fewer than ten. CDR3 nucleotide sequence: TGCAGTGGAGAGACAGGGGTATCCGATACGCAGTATTTT. This sequence encodes CSGETGVSDTQYF. The chain has TRBV20-1 and TRBJ2-3, with 8 bases lining up with TRBD1. The V and J ends lost 7 bases and 6 bases, in that order; junction bases with no gene match: 9. The germline gives CDR1 DFQATT, CDR2 SNEGSKA (reference sequence). The length of the CDR3 is 13 residues.

This clonotype was observed a handful of times. CDR3 sequence reads: CASSHPSGRGLNEQYF. The CDR3 nucleotides are TGCGCCAGCAGCCATCCTAGCGGGAGGGGCTTGAACGAGCAGTACTTC. The chain joins TRBV4-1 to TRBJ2-7; 12 bases fit TRBD2. Losses at the gene ends were 3 bases for V and 5 bases for J; bases not matched to a gene: 8. Germline CDR1 and CDR2: MGHRA and YSYEKL. This CDR3 region has 16 residues.

DNA for the CDR3: TGTGCCAGTGCGCCCGGCGGTTGGGACACTGAAGCTTTCTTT. It encodes CASAPGGWDTEAFF. V gene TRBV19 combines with J gene TRBJ1-1; D unresolved. Germline V gene sequence: CDR1 LNHDA, CDR2 SQIVND (reference sequence). Deletions cut 8 bases from V and 3 bases from J, with 16 bases between. There are 14 residues in the CDR3.

V usage is TRBV7-3 and J usage is TRBJ2-2, with D possibly TRBD2 on 6 matching bases. Per germline, CDR1 SGHTA and CDR2 FQGTGA. Trimming took 4 bases from V and 1 from J, leaving 10 bases between them. The CDR3 runs to 15 residues. The CDR3 protein is CASSSGALNTGELFF. The CDR3 DNA sequence: TGTGCCAGCAGCTCGGGAGCTTTGAACACCGGGGAGCTGTTTTTT.

The chain has TRBV7-8 and TRBJ2-7, with D perhaps TRBD1 or TRBD2 (6 bases each). In germline, CDR1 is SGHVS, CDR2 FQNEAQ. This CDR3 comprises 13 residues. Trimming shortened V by 5 bases and J by 10 bases, and 18 bases separated the two germline ends. CDR3 in DNA: TGTGCCAGCAGCCCGGGGGCGAGCCAAACCCAGTACTTC. This encodes CASSPGASQTQYF.

V and J are TRBV6-5 and TRBJ1-2; no clear D. The CDR3 length is 12 residues. V was cut by 6 bases and J by 3 bases, with 8 bases left in between. The V gene's germline CDR1 is MNHEY and CDR2 SVGAGI. The CDR3 loop is CASRPGHYGYTF. In DNA, the CDR3 is TGTGCCAGCAGGCCCGGACACTATGGCTACACCTTC.

As regards this clonotype: A much larger clone differs from this one at a single base, so this may be a read error. The chain couples TRBV2 to TRBJ2-1; D call uncertain. Germline lookup yields CDR1 SNHLY and CDR2 FYNNEI. The length of the CDR3 is 13 residues. The DNA of the CDR3 is TGTGCCAGCAGTGATAGAATATACAATGGGCAGTTCTTC. Its protein product is CASSDRIYNGQFF.

The CDR3, as DNA: TGTGCCATCAGTGATCACCCCACAGGGGTCGGGGAGCTGTTTTTT. Residues: CAISDHPTGVGELFF. This chain uses TRBV10-3 with TRBJ2-2; 7 nucleotides match TRBD1. V was pared by 3 bases and J by 7 bases, with 8 bases of the junction left unmatched. CDR1 and CDR2 from the germline V gene are ENHRY and SYGVKD. CDR3 length: 15 residues.

The chain joins TRBV14 to TRBJ2-7; 10 bases fit TRBD1. The V gene's germline CDR1 is SGHDN and CDR2 FVKESK. Trimming took 0 bases from V and 5 from J; bases not matched to a gene: 7. This CDR3 contains 16 residues. CDR3 bases: TGTGCCAGCAGCCAAGATATCGGGACAGGGGTCAACGAGCAGTACTTC. It translates to CASSQDIGTGVNEQYF.

This clonotype was observed a single time. One end of the junction fails to match germline, which may point to a read error. The chain recombines TRBV6-5 with TRBJ2-1; 9 nucleotides agree with TRBD2. The V gene's germline CDR1 is MNHEY and CDR2 SVGAGI. This CDR3 contains 15 residues. For the CDR3, the DNA is TGTGCCAGCAGTTACGGGACTAGCCCCCACAATGGGCAGTTCTTC. It translates to CASSYGTSPHNGQFF.

This clonotype has only a few counts. This rearrangement joins TRBV11-2 to TRBJ2-7; TRBD1 matches at 7 bases. This CDR3 is 14 amino acids long. CDR1 is SGHAT and CDR2 is FQNNGV in the germline V gene. Unmatched junction bases numbered 10, after V lost 8 bases and J lost 3 bases. CDR3 region: CASGTTGIIYEQYF. The CDR3, as DNA: TGTGCCAGCGGTACGACAGGGATTATCTACGAGCAGTACTTC.

The V gene is TRBV5-1, the J gene TRBJ1-2; D ambiguous. Trimming pared 0 bases from V and 4 bases from J, leaving 7 bases between. CDR3 length: 13 residues. Per germline, CDR1 SGHRS and CDR2 YFSETQ. The CDR3 sequence: CASSLDITYGYTF. The DNA for the CDR3 is TGCGCCAGCAGCTTGGACATAACCTATGGCTACACCTTC.

This clonotype was recorded at least ten times. The chain uses TRBV29-1 and TRBJ2-1; 8 positions match TRBD2. With 7 bases clipped from V and 1 base from J, the junction kept 9 bases outside the gene matches. CDR3 size: 15 residues. Germline V lookup: CDR1 SQVTM, CDR2 ANQGSEA. The CDR3 sequence is CSAVLAATSYNEQFF. The CDR3 bases are TGCAGCGCAGTACTAGCGGCCACTTCCTACAATGAGCAGTTCTTC.

The gene calls are TRBV7-6 and TRBJ2-3, with D tentatively TRBD2 (5 bases). The CDR3 contains 17 residues. The germline gives CDR1 SGHVS, CDR2 FNYEAQ. Trimming took 4 bases from V and 0 from J, leaving 17 bases between them. The CDR3 spells CASSYGGVAPSTDTQYF. The CDR3 region has the DNA TGTGCCAGCAGCTACGGAGGAGTAGCGCCCAGCACAGATACGCAGTATTTT.